This T cell receptor beta chain stems from a study of T-cell memory formation after mild COVID-19. The J segment lost 3 bases and the V segment lost 4 bases, leaving 11 bases of the junction unmatched. This CDR3 spans 17 amino acids. Germline CDR1 reads SGDLS; CDR2 reads YYNGEE. MiXCR, applied by TCRdb to the 5' RACE reads, yields one record per CDR3 protein. The sample shows 450,000 or so distinct CDR3 sequences, nearly 25% of them seen only once. This chain connects TRBV9 to TRBJ2-2; 8 nucleotides agree with TRBD1. Sequenced input: PBMCs or a T cell subset sorted from them (not recorded which). The receptor was isolated from an adult woman who had mild COVID-19 (a few samples of this study predate the infection). Cell type and time point are not known. The CDR3 sequence: CASSPQGGNLYTGELFF. In DNA, the CDR3 is TGTGCCAGCAGCCCACAGGGGGGCAATCTCTACACCGGGGAGCTGTTTTTT.